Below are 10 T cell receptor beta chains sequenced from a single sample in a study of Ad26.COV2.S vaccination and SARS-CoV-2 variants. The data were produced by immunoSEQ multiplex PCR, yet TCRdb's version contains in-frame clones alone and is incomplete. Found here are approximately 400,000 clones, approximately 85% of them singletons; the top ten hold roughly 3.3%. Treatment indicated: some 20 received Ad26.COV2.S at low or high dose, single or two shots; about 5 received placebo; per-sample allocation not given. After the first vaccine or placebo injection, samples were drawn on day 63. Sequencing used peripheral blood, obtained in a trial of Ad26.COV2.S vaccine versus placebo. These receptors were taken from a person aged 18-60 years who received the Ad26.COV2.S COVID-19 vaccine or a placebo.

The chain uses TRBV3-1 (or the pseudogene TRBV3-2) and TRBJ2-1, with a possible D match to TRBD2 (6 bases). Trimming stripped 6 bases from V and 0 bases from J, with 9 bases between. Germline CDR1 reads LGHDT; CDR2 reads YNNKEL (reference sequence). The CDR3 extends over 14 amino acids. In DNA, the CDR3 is TGTGCCAGCAGAGCGCGGGGCTCCTACAATGAGCAGTTCTTC. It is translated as CASRARGSYNEQFF.

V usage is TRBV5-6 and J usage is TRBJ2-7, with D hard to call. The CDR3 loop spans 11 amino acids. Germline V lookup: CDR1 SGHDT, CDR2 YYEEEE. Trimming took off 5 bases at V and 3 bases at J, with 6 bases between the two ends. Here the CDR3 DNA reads TGTGCCAGCAGTTACGGCTACGAGCAGTACTTC. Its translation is CASSYGYEQYF. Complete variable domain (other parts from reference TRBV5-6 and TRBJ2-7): DAGVTQSPTHLIKTRGQQVTLRCSPKSGHDTVSWYQQALGQGPQFIFQYYEEEERQRGNFPDRFSGHQFPNYSSELNVNALLLGDSALYLCASSYGYEQYFGPGTRLTVT.

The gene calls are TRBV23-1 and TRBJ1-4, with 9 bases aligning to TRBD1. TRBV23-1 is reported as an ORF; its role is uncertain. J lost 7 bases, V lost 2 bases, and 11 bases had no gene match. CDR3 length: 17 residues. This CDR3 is CASSQLITGTGSEKLFF. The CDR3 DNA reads TGCGCCAGCAGTCAACTTATAACCGGGACAGGGAGTGAAAAACTGTTTTTT.

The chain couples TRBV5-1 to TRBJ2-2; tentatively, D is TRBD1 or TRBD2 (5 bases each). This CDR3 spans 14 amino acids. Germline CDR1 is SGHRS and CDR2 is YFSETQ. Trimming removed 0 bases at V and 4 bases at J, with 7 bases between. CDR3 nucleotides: TGCGCCAGCAGCTTGGCCGGGGCCACCGGGGAGCTGTTTTTT. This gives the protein CASSLAGATGELFF.

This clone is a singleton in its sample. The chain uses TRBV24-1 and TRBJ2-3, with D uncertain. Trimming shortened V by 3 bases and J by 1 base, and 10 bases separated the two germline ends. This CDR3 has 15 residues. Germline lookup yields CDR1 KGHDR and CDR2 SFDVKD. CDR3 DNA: TGTGCCACCAGTGATAGCAATAGAGGCACAGATACGCAGTATTTT. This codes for CATSDSNRGTDTQYF.

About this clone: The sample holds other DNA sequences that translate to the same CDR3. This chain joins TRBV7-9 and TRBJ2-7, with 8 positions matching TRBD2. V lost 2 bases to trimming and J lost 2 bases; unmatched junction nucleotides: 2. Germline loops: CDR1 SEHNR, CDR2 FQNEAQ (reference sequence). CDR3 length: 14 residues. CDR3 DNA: TGTGCCAGCAGCTTATCCGGGGGGGCCTACGAGCAGTACTTC. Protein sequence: CASSLSGGAYEQYF.

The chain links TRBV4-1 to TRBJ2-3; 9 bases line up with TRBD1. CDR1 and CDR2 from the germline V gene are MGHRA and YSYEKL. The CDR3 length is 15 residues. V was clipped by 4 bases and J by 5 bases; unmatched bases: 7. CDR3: CASSRTGVPGDTQYF. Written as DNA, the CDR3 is TGCGCCAGCAGCCGGACAGGGGTCCCCGGAGATACGCAGTATTTT.

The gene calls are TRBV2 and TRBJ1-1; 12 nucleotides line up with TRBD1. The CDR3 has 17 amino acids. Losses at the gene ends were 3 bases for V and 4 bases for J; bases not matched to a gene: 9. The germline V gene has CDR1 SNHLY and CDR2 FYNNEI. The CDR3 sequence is CASSDWGTGGLSTEAFF. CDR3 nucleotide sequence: TGTGCCAGCAGTGATTGGGGGACAGGGGGCTTAAGCACTGAAGCTTTCTTT.

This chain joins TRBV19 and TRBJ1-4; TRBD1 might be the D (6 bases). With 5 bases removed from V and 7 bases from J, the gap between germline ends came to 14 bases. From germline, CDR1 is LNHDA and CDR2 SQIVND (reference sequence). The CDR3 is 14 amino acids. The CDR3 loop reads CASSPQGGTEKLFF. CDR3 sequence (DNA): TGTGCCAGTAGTCCACAGGGTGGAACTGAAAAACTGTTTTTT.

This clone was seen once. CDR3 nucleotides: TGTGCCAGCTCACCGGAAAACTCCTACAATGAGCAGTTCTTC. Residues: CASSPENSYNEQFF. This chain joins TRBV18 and TRBJ2-1; D remains ambiguous. Deletions cut 3 bases from V and 0 bases from J, with 6 bases between. CDR1 and CDR2 from the germline V gene are KGHSH and LQKENI. The CDR3 consists of 14 residues.